The 5 T cell receptor beta chains presented below share a single source sample, sequenced in a study of cytomegalovirus exposure and HLA in healthy donors. The PCR used 60 Vbeta and 13 Jbeta primers. Clones were sequenced by immunoSEQ multiplex PCR, and TCRdb holds only the in-frame ones, with some missing. The sample includes 50,000 or so clones, 82% of them seen just once. Sequenced: PBMCs. Receptors were obtained from a woman younger than 30 in good health and CMV-seronegative.

The chain employs TRBV5-4 and TRBJ2-5, with 10 nucleotides matching TRBD2. The junction had 3 bases not matched to a gene; V was cut back by 2 bases and J by 5 bases. CDR1 is SGHNT and CDR2 is YYREEE in the germline V gene (reference sequence). The CDR3 loop spans 14 amino acids. The CDR3 coding sequence is TGTGCCAGCAGCTTAGCGGGAGGGCGGGAGACCCAGTACTTC. Its protein is CASSLAGGRETQYF.

The chain joins TRBV19 to TRBJ1-5, with 10 bases that match TRBD1. CDR1 is LNHDA and CDR2 is SQIVND in the germline V gene (reference sequence). CDR3 length: 16 residues. J lost 4 bases, V lost 1 base, and 4 bases had no gene match. CDR3 residues: CASSIVGGQGNQPQHF. Written as DNA, the CDR3 is TGTGCCAGTAGTATAGTGGGGGGACAGGGGAATCAGCCCCAGCATTTT.

V and J are TRBV18 and TRBJ2-1; 9 nucleotides align to TRBD2. Trimming removed 2 bases from V and 2 bases from J; junction bases left unmatched: 1. This CDR3 is built from 15 residues. Looked up from germline, CDR1 is KGHSH and CDR2 is LQKENI. CDR3 loop: CASSPSSGAYNEQFF. The CDR3 DNA sequence: TGTGCCAGCTCACCATCTAGCGGGGCCTACAATGAGCAGTTCTTC. Full variable domain (outside the CDR3, taken from reference TRBV18 and TRBJ2-1): NAGVMQNPRHLVRRRGQEARLRCSPMKGHSHVYWYRQLPEEGLKFMVYLQKENIIDESGMPKERFSAEFPKEGPSILRIQQVVRGDSAAYFCASSPSSGAYNEQFFGPGTRLTVL.

The rearrangement links TRBV18 to TRBJ1-1, with 9 bases that match TRBD1. Per the germline V gene, CDR1 is KGHSH and CDR2 is LQKENI. V shed 0 bases and J 4 bases; nucleotides not matched to a gene: 6. The CDR3 spans 16 residues. Here the CDR3 reads CASSPPGQGMGTEAFF. CDR3 nucleotide sequence: TGTGCCAGCTCACCACCGGGACAGGGTATGGGCACTGAAGCTTTCTTT. Full variable domain (rest looked up from reference TRBV18 and TRBJ1-1): NAGVMQNPRHLVRRRGQEARLRCSPMKGHSHVYWYRQLPEEGLKFMVYLQKENIIDESGMPKERFSAEFPKEGPSILRIQQVVRGDSAAYFCASSPPGQGMGTEAFFGQGTRLTVV.

The chain recombines TRBV9 with TRBJ2-2, with a possible D match to TRBD1 (6 bases). Germline V lookup: CDR1 SGDLS, CDR2 YYNGEE. Trimming took off 0 bases at V and 5 bases at J, with 11 bases between the two ends. The CDR3 contains 15 residues. In nucleotides, the CDR3 is TGTGCCAGCAGCGTAGTCCCCACAGGGACCGGGGAGCTGTTTTTT. Its protein is CASSVVPTGTGELFF.